This TCR beta chain was captured by sequencing in a study of blood T cell repertoires in COVID-19. Study background: The United States, Italy and Spain provided the acute and convalescent COVID-19 samples. T cells, B-cell-depleted T cells, or PBMCs supplied cDNA or gDNA.

CDR1 is SGHRS and CDR2 is YFSETQ in the germline V gene. V was shortened by 0 bases and J by 8 bases, with 14 bases between the two germline ends. CDR3 size: 15 residues. Authors' methods: Reference gene primers were amplified, and this amplification served to estimate nucleated cell counts. Measured with immunoSEQ multiplex PCR; TCRdb has only the in-frame clones, and not every one. V, J and clone size were drawn from that table, and D and trimming were deduced from the DNA. Of roughly 350,000 clones listed, more than 75% are singletons. It was during active infection that Seattle patients were enrolled and then longitudinally followed.

This rearrangement joins TRBV5-1 to TRBJ1-4, with D perhaps TRBD1 (5 bases). Sequenced material: peripheral blood. The clonotype originates from a woman aged 45-65 years with COVID-19, enrolled during active disease. DNA of the CDR3: TGCGCCAGCAGCTTGGAATGGGGCTCAGGGGAAAAACTGTTTTTT. This encodes CASSLEWGSGEKLFF.